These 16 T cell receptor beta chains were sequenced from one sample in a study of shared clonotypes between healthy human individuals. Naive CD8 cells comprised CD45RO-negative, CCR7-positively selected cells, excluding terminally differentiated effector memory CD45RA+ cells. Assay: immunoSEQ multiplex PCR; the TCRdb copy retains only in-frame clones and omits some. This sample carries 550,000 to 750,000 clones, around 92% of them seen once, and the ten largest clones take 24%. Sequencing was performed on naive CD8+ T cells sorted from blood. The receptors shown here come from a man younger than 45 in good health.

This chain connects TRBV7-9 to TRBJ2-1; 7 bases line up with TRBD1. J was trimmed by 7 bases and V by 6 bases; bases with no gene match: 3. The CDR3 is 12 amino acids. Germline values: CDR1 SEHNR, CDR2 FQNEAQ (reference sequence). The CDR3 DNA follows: TGTGCCAGCAGAGGGGGCCGGAATGAGCAGTTCTTC. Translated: CASRGGRNEQFF.

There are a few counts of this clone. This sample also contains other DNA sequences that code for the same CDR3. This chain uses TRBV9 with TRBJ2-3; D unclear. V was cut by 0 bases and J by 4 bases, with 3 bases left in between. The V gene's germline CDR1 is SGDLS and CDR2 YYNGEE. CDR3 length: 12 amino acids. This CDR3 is CASSVDSDTQYF. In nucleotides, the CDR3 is TGTGCCAGCAGCGTAGACTCAGATACGCAGTATTTT.

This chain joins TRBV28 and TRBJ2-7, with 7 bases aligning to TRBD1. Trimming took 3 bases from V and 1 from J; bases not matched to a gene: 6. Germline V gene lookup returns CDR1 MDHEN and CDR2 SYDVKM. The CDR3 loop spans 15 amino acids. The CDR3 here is CASSFRGDRSYEQYF. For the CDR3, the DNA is TGTGCCAGCAGTTTCCGAGGGGACAGATCCTACGAGCAGTACTTC.

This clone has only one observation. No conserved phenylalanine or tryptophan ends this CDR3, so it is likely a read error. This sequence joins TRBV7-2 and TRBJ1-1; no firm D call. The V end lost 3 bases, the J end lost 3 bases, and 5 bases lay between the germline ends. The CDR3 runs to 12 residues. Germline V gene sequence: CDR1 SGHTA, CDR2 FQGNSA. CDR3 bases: TGTGCCAGCAGCTTTGTTTACACTGAAGCTTTCCTT. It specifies CASSFVYTEAFL.

CDR3 in amino acids: CSVVAGDGYTF. Written as DNA, the CDR3 is TGCAGCGTTGTCGCAGGAGATGGCTACACCTTC. The chain combines TRBV29-1 with TRBJ1-2; D ambiguous. Trimming took 4 bases from V and 6 from J, leaving 9 bases between them. CDR1 SQVTM and CDR2 ANQGSEA come from the germline V gene. The CDR3 spans 11 residues.

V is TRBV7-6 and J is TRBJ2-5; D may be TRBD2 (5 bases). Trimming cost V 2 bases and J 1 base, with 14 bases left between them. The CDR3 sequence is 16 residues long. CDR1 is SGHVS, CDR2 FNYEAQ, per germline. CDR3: CASSLSPQAVQETQYF. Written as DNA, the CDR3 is TGTGCCAGCAGCTTATCCCCCCAAGCGGTCCAAGAGACCCAGTACTTC.

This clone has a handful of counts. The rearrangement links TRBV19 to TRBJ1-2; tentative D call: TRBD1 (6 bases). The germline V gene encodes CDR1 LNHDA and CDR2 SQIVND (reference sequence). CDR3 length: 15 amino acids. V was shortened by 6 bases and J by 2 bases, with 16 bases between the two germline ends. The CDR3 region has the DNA TGTGCCAGTAGAGCATCCCGGACAGCCAACTATGGCTACACCTTC. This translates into CASRASRTANYGYTF.

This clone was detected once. The CDR3 DNA follows: TGTGCCAGCAGCTTGTCGGTAGCGGGGTTTCGGGACGAGCAGTACTTC. Translating gives CASSLSVAGFRDEQYF. This chain joins TRBV5-6 and TRBJ2-7, with 8 bases identical to TRBD2. This CDR3 has 16 amino acids. The germline CDR1 and CDR2 sequences are SGHDT and YYEEEE. Trimming at V came to 1 base and at J to 5 bases, leaving 11 bases not matched to a gene.

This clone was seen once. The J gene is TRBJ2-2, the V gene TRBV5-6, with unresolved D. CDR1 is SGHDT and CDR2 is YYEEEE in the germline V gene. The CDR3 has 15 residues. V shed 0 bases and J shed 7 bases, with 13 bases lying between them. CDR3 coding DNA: TGTGCCAGCAGCTTGGAGCTTGGAGTTGTCGGGGAGCTGTTTTTT. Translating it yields CASSLELGVVGELFF.

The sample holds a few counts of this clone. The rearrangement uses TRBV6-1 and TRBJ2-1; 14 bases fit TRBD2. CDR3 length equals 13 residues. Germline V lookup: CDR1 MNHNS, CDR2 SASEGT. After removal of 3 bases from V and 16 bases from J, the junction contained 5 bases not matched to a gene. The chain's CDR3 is CASSEGLAGEGFF. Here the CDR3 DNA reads TGTGCCAGCAGTGAGGGACTAGCGGGAGAGGGTTTCTTC.

CDR3 protein: CASSRPGREGYTF. CDR3 in DNA: TGTGCCAGCAGCCGACCGGGCAGGGAGGGCTACACCTTC. The V gene is TRBV7-9, the J gene TRBJ1-2, with D possibly TRBD1 on 5 matching bases. Trimming pared 5 bases from V and 8 bases from J, leaving 15 bases between. This CDR3 comprises 13 residues. Germline loops: CDR1 SEHNR, CDR2 FQNEAQ (reference sequence).

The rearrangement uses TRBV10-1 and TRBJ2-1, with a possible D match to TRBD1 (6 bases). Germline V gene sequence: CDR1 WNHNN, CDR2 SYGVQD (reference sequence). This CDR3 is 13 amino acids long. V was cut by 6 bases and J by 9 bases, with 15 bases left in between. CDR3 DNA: TGCGCCAGCAGCGGCCCAGGGGCGGGTGAGCAGTTCTTC. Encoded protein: CASSGPGAGEQFF.

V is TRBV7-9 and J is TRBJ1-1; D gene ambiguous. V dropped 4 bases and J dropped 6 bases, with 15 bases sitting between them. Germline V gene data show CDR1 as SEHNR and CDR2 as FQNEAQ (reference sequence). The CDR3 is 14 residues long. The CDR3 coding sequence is TGTGCCAGCAGCTCGGTCGGGCGGCCCGCTGAAGCTTTCTTT. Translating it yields CASSSVGRPAEAFF.

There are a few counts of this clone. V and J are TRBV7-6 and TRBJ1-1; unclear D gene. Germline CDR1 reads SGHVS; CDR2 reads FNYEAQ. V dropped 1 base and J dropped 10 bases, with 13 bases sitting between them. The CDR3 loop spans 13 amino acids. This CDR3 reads CASSLGGSGGAFF. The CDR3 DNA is TGTGCCAGCAGCTTAGGAGGTTCTGGTGGAGCTTTCTTT.

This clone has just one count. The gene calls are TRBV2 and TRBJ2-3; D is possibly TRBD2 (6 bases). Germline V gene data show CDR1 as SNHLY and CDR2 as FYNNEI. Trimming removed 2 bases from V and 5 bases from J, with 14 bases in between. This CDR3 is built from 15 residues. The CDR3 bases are TGTGCCAGCAGTGAATTTATCGGGAGCGGAGATACGCAGTATTTT. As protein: CASSEFIGSGDTQYF.

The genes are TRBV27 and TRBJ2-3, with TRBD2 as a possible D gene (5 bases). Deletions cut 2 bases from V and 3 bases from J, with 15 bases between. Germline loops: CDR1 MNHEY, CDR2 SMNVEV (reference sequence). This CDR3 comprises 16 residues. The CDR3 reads CASSLLGLEGTDTQYF. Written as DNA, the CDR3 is TGTGCCAGCAGTTTACTTGGACTCGAAGGGACAGATACGCAGTATTTT.